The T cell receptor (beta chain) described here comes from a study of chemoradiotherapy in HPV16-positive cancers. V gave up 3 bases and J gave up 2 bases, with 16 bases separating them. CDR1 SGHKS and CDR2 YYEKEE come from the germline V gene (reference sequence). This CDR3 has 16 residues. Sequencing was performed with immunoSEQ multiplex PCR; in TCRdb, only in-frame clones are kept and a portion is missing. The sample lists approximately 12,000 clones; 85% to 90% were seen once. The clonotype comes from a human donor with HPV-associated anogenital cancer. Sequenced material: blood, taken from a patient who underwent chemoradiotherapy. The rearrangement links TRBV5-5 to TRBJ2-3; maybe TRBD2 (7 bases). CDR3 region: CASSYLPGGTTDTQYF. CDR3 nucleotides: TGTGCCAGCAGCTACTTACCGGGGGGCACCACAGATACGCAGTATTTT.